One and the same sample provided the 29 T cell receptor beta chains below, sequenced in a study of blood T cells in healthy people across ages. Together with a sample-barcoded 5' primer, a J-beta primer mix was included in a second PCR lasting about 6 to 11 cycles. TCRdb itself ran the 5' RACE reads through MiXCR, one entry per CDR3 protein. The repertoire consists of around 500,000 distinct CDR3 sequences, with 25% to 35% occurring once and the leading ten covering 3% to 4.5%. The same data also contributed to another study, on T cells of mothers and their children.

The sample comprised blood. These receptors originate from a boy younger than 10 in good health.

This clonotype turned up a few times. One end of the junction is discordant with germline, which a read error may explain. V and J are TRBV20-1 and TRBJ2-7; the D is unclear. The V gene's germline CDR1 is DFQATT and CDR2 SNEGSKA (reference sequence). The CDR3 length is 15 residues. The CDR3 DNA reads TGTAGTGCTATTTTCCTGTCCTTAAGCTCCTACGAGCAGTACTTC. Its translation is CSAIFLSLSSYEQYF.

The sample holds a few counts of this clonotype. The chain links TRBV9 to TRBJ2-6; 10 bases agree with TRBD2. CDR1 SGDLS and CDR2 YYNGEE come from the germline V gene. V lost 5 bases and J lost 0; bases outside the gene matches: 8. The CDR3 is made up of 18 amino acids. In DNA form, the CDR3 reads TGTGCCAGCAGTTTCCTAGCGGGGGCCCGCTCTGGGGCCAACGTCCTGACTTTC. It translates to CASSFLAGARSGANVLTF.

This clonotype appeared a few times. The V call is TRBV20-1, the J call TRBJ2-5; D not resolved. CDR1 and CDR2 (germline): DFQATT, SNEGSKA (reference sequence). The CDR3 loop spans 12 amino acids. The V end was cut by 1 base, the J end by 6 bases, with 9 bases between. For the CDR3, the DNA is TGCAGTGCTAGAGGACCTGGCCAGACCCAGTACTTC. Protein product: CSARGPGQTQYF.

This chain connects TRBV5-1 to TRBJ2-2; D may be TRBD2 (6 bases). Germline-derived CDR1 and CDR2 are SGHRS and YFSETQ. This CDR3 region has 16 residues. V was cut by 0 bases and J by 4 bases, with 13 bases left in between. CDR3 DNA sequence: TGCGCCAGCAGCTTGGATCCCGGGAGAGGCACCGGGGAGCTGTTTTTT. This translates into CASSLDPGRGTGELFF.

The chain employs TRBV11-2 and TRBJ2-5, with D uncertain. TRBJ2-1 matches the DNA end more closely, so the J call is doubtful. The CDR3 runs 12 residues. Germline CDR1 SGHAT, CDR2 FQNNGV. The CDR3 DNA follows: TGTGCCAGCAAAAAGGGCGACAATGAGCAGTTCTTC. Amino acid sequence: CASKKGDNEQFF.

This clonotype was seen once. The chain is built from TRBV19 and TRBJ2-1; a weak D match, TRBD2 (6 bases). V was cut by 3 bases and J by 0 bases, with 12 bases left in between. CDR1 LNHDA and CDR2 SQIVND come from the germline V gene (reference sequence). The CDR3 length is 16 residues. As DNA, the CDR3 is TGTGCCAGTAGTATTAGCGGTTGGAGCTCCTACAATGAGCAGTTCTTC. Translated, it gives CASSISGWSSYNEQFF.

The V call is TRBV7-9, the J call TRBJ2-5; 14 nucleotides align to TRBD2. The CDR3 length is 15 residues. Trimming took 6 bases from V and 1 from J; bases not matched to a gene: 1. Germline V gives CDR1 SEHNR, CDR2 FQNEAQ (reference sequence). The chain's CDR3 is CASRGTSGGQETQYF. The CDR3, as DNA: TGTGCCAGCAGGGGGACTAGCGGGGGCCAAGAGACCCAGTACTTC. Full variable domain (remainder filled in from reference TRBV7-9 and TRBJ2-5): DTGVSQNPRHKITKRGQNVTFRCDPISEHNRLYWYRQTLGQGPEFLTYFQNEAQLEKSRLLSDRFSAERPKGSFSTLEIQRTEQGDSAMYLCASRGTSGGQETQYFGPGTRLLVL.

In this sample, this clonotype turned up many times. V gene TRBV12-3 or TRBV12-4 combines with J gene TRBJ2-5; D remains ambiguous. The V and J ends lost 4 bases and 5 bases respectively, with 11 bases between them. There are 13 residues in the CDR3. In DNA form, the CDR3 reads TGTGCCAGCAGTTATGGACCACTCGAGACCCAGTACTTC. This translates into CASSYGPLETQYF.

This clonotype was seen ten or more times. The V gene is TRBV28, the J gene TRBJ1-2; D perhaps matches TRBD1 (6 bases). The CDR3 extends over 13 amino acids. Germline V gene lookup returns CDR1 MDHEN and CDR2 SYDVKM. V lost 5 bases and J lost 2, with 9 bases in between. The CDR3 reads CASSRTENYGYTF. CDR3 bases: TGTGCCAGCAGTCGGACAGAAAACTATGGCTACACCTTC.

This clonotype was seen a handful of times. V and J are TRBV27 and TRBJ1-3, with D uncertain. The CDR3 extends over 14 amino acids. The ends were cut back, 5 bases at V and 0 bases at J, with 8 bases in the middle. Germline V gene sequence: CDR1 MNHEY, CDR2 SMNVEV (reference sequence). CDR3 coding DNA: TGTGCCAGCAGTGGGCTAAGCTCTGGAAACACCATATATTTT. This codes for CASSGLSSGNTIYF.

Many counts were recorded for this clonotype. The chain couples TRBV27 to TRBJ1-5; TRBD1 matches 7 bases. The CDR3 is made up of 14 amino acids. Germline lookup yields CDR1 MNHEY and CDR2 SMNVEV (reference sequence). The trim removed 3 bases at V and 4 bases at J, leaving 3 bases unmatched. The CDR3 coding sequence is TGTGCCAGCAGTTTGAGACAGGGTAATCAGCCCCAGCATTTT. It yields the protein CASSLRQGNQPQHF.

The chain couples TRBV6-2 or TRBV6-3 to TRBJ2-1, with 7 nucleotides matching TRBD1. The CDR3 has 15 amino acids. Trimming took 6 bases from V and 6 from J; bases not matched to a gene: 11. The V gene's germline CDR1 is MNHEY and CDR2 SVGEGT. CDR3 region: CASSKRQGPSNEQFF. DNA for the CDR3: TGTGCCAGCAGCAAAAGACAGGGCCCGAGCAATGAGCAGTTCTTC.

This clonotype was counted only a few times. V usage is TRBV7-9 and J usage is TRBJ2-5, with D tentatively TRBD1 (6 bases). V dropped 4 bases and J dropped 5 bases, with 23 bases sitting between them. This CDR3 is 17 amino acids long. CDR1 and CDR2 (germline): SEHNR, FQNEAQ (reference sequence). CDR3 in DNA: TGTGCCAGCAGCTCCCATGGGGGCGCGGGTATCCAGGAGACCCAGTACTTC. Translating gives CASSSHGGAGIQETQYF.

This clonotype was counted only a few times. The V gene is TRBV3-1, the J gene TRBJ2-2; D not resolved. This CDR3 contains 16 residues. V lost 1 base, J lost 3 bases, and 12 bases lay in between. In germline, CDR1 is LGHDT, CDR2 YNNKEL (reference sequence). The CDR3 sequence is CASSQVGKGYTGELFF. CDR3 nucleotide sequence: TGTGCCAGCAGCCAAGTTGGTAAAGGTTACACCGGGGAGCTGTTTTTT.

This clonotype was observed a few times. The J gene is TRBJ2-5, the V gene TRBV4-3; the match to TRBD1 covers 9 bases. The CDR3 covers 13 residues. V lost 7 bases, J lost 3 bases, and 3 bases stayed unmatched. Germline values: CDR1 LGHNA, CDR2 YSLEER. The CDR3 region has the DNA TGCGCCAGCAACCGGACAGGGGAAGAGACCCAGTACTTC. This translates into CASNRTGEETQYF.

This chain uses TRBV11-2 with TRBJ2-5, with 9 bases aligning to TRBD1. The J call may be faulty, since TRBJ2-7 better matches the DNA end. CDR1 is SGHAT and CDR2 is FQNNGV in the germline V gene. The CDR3 has 15 amino acids. CDR3 nucleotide sequence: TGTGCCAGCAGCTTTCGGACAGGGGAGTCCTACGAGCAGTACTTC. This encodes CASSFRTGESYEQYF.

The V gene is TRBV20-1, the J gene TRBJ2-3; 10 nucleotides agree with TRBD2. This CDR3 spans 16 amino acids. V shed 5 bases, J shed 2 bases, and the junction held 10 bases outside the gene matches. CDR1 is DFQATT, CDR2 SNEGSKA, per germline (reference sequence). CDR3 sequence reads: CSAVSRTSGNTDTQYF. As DNA, the CDR3 is TGCAGTGCTGTAAGTCGGACTAGCGGAAACACAGATACGCAGTATTTT.

There are a few counts of this clonotype. The rearrangement uses TRBV7-3 and TRBJ1-4; the D gene is possibly TRBD1 (5 bases). Germline V gene data show CDR1 as SGHTA and CDR2 as FQGTGA. This CDR3 spans 14 amino acids. Deletions cut 5 bases from V and 4 bases from J, with 11 bases between. CDR3 nucleotides: TGTGCCAGCAGCCCACGGGACCGTAATGAAAAACTGTTTTTT. Its protein is CASSPRDRNEKLFF.

This rearrangement joins TRBV14 to TRBJ2-5; unclear D gene. The germline V gene has CDR1 SGHDN and CDR2 FVKESK. CDR3 length equals 12 residues. The V and J ends lost 1 base and 7 bases respectively, with 7 bases between them. The CDR3 region has the DNA TGTGCCAGCAGCCAAGCCAGATCGACCCAGTACTTC. As protein: CASSQARSTQYF.

V is TRBV5-8 and J is TRBJ1-2; TRBD1 is a possible D gene (6 bases). Germline V gene sequence: CDR1 SGHTS, CDR2 YDEGEE. The germline V and J ends were trimmed by 2 bases and 4 bases, with 30 bases remaining between them. The CDR3 spans 20 residues. For the CDR3, the DNA is TGTGCCAGCAGCTTCACGCTGGCGGGCGCCGAGGACAGAATACTCTATGGCTACACCTTC. Translating it yields CASSFTLAGAEDRILYGYTF.

This clonotype turned up a few times. The chain has TRBV20-1 and TRBJ2-1; 15 bases fit TRBD2. J gave up 2 bases and V 0 bases, and 5 bases lay outside the gene matches. CDR3 size: 18 residues. From germline, CDR1 is DFQATT and CDR2 SNEGSKA (reference sequence). The CDR3 is CSARDLGLAGGTYNEQFF. CDR3 nucleotides: TGCAGTGCTAGAGATCTTGGACTAGCGGGAGGGACCTACAATGAGCAGTTCTTC.

The chain joins TRBV4-1 to TRBJ2-4, with a tentative D call TRBD1 (5 bases). Trimming stripped 3 bases from V and 0 bases from J, with 12 bases between. The CDR3 contains 16 residues. CDR1 and CDR2 from the germline V gene are MGHRA and YSYEKL. The CDR3 region is CASSHASGLAKNIQYF. DNA of the CDR3: TGCGCCAGCAGCCACGCTTCAGGGCTAGCCAAAAACATTCAGTACTTC.

This clonotype was detected only a few times. The chain couples TRBV12-5 to TRBJ2-5, with D tentatively TRBD1 (6 bases). This CDR3 has 14 residues. V shed 2 bases and J shed 4 bases, with 11 bases lying between them. CDR1 is LGHNT, CDR2 FRNRAP, per germline. DNA for the CDR3: TGTGCTAGTGGTTTGCCAACAGGGTCAGAGACCCAGTACTTC. Translated, it gives CASGLPTGSETQYF.

The chain has TRBV18 and TRBJ1-2; D possibly corresponds to TRBD1 (5 bases). V was pared by 3 bases and J by 6 bases, with 8 bases between. Per the germline V gene, CDR1 is KGHSH and CDR2 is LQKENI. CDR3 size: 12 residues. This chain's CDR3 is CASSPDTHGYTF. The CDR3 DNA is TGTGCCAGCTCACCGGACACCCATGGCTACACCTTC.

This chain connects TRBV6-2 or TRBV6-3 to TRBJ2-5; D uncertain. V was clipped by 2 bases and J by 7 bases, with 8 bases between them. CDR1 and CDR2 (germline): MNHEY, SVGEGT. The CDR3 totals 12 residues. The CDR3 protein is CASSYADGTQYF. The CDR3 nucleotides read TGTGCCAGCAGTTACGCCGACGGGACCCAGTACTTC.

Comment on this clonotype: The junction departs from the called germline gene at one end, perhaps through a read error. The V call is TRBV20-1, the J call TRBJ2-2, with 9 bases matching TRBD2. This CDR3 has 17 amino acids. Germline lookup yields CDR1 DFQATT and CDR2 SNEGSKA (reference sequence). DNA of the CDR3: TGCAATGCTAATGTCCTACCTAGCGGGGTGAGCACCGGGGAGCTGTTTTTT. This translates into CNANVLPSGVSTGELFF.

The rearrangement joins TRBV12-3 or TRBV12-4 to TRBJ2-5, with TRBD2 identical over 8 bases. The CDR3 contains 13 residues. V gave up 6 bases and J gave up 10 bases; unmatched junction bases: 10. The CDR3 is CASRPTSARDQYF. In DNA, the CDR3 is TGTGCCAGCAGGCCGACTAGCGCGAGGGACCAGTACTTC.

This clonotype has more than one count but fewer than ten. CDR3 DNA sequence: TGTGCCAGCAGCCAAGATAGGGCGGGGGAAGAGACCCAGTACTTC. Translating gives CASSQDRAGEETQYF. V usage is TRBV4-2 and J usage is TRBJ2-5; 7 bases line up with TRBD2. CDR1 and CDR2 from the germline V gene are LGHNA and YNFKEQ. With 0 bases clipped from V and 3 bases from J, the junction kept 4 bases outside the gene matches. The CDR3 runs to 15 residues.

This clonotype was seen a handful of times. The chain links TRBV7-9 to TRBJ2-3; D is undetermined. Per germline, CDR1 SEHNR and CDR2 FQNEAQ (reference sequence). Trimming left V 1 base short and J 2 bases short, with 16 bases between. The CDR3 loop spans 17 amino acids. CDR3: CASSLVVLTLPTDTQYF. CDR3 bases: TGTGCCAGCAGCTTAGTCGTGCTAACGCTTCCCACAGATACGCAGTATTTT.